This TCR beta chain appears in the sequencing data of a study of vaccination and CD4 T cells after COVID-19. The study's findings and limits: Early post-infection timepoints were missing, and relatively few convalescent patients were studied.

This clonotype has only a few counts. As yet, its antigen is unknown. Treatment described: roughly 10-day PBMC culture with coronavirus spike peptide pools or control peptides (ViraFEST assay). Cultured CD4+ T cell DNA was sequenced using the Oncomine TCR Beta short-read assay. MiXCR was run by TCRdb on the PCR reads, yielding one entry per CDR3 protein. The repertoire holds just under 20,000 distinct CDR3 sequences, less than 50% seen once, with roughly 2.6% in the top ten. The germline gives CDR1 SGHVS, CDR2 FQNEAQ. The germline V and J ends were trimmed by 5 bases and 2 bases, with 9 bases remaining between them. The CDR3 runs to 13 residues.

V and J are TRBV7-8 and TRBJ1-2; no clear D. The sequencing here drew on CD4+ T cells from blood, cultured in vitro, taken after SARS-CoV-2 vaccination. The receptor's source is a human donor who had recovered from COVID-19. Here the CDR3 reads CASSPVMNYGYTF. CDR3 DNA: TGTGCCAGCAGCCCGGTTATGAACTATGGCTACACCTTC.